Listed below are T cell receptor beta chains from one sample, sequenced in a study of cytomegalovirus exposure and HLA in healthy donors. The data were produced by immunoSEQ multiplex PCR, yet TCRdb's version contains in-frame clones alone and is incomplete. This sample has roughly 56,000 clones; about 91% occur once, and the top ten carry 2.2%. The sequencing sample was made of PBMCs. The source of these receptors is a woman younger than 45 in good health and CMV-seronegative. CDR3s include the opening cysteine and the closing phenylalanine or tryptophan. Fields, in order: J gene, clone size, V gene, D gene, CDR3 DNA, CDR3 protein. The D gene is left open where the match is weak. Clone size is stated in some rows and not others, as once, few, many or a class when expanded.

TRBJ2-7,.,TRBV30,.,TGTGCCTGGAGTGTACGTGGTCAGGGATTAGGCTACGAGCAGTACTTC,CAWSVRGQGLGYEQYF
TRBJ2-7,.,TRBV27,.,TGTGCCAGCAGTTTAGTGGACAATTACGAGCAGTACTTC,CASSLVDNYEQYF
TRBJ1-1,.,TRBV5-1,TRBD1,TGCGCCAGCAGCGGGACAGGGGGGACTGAAGCTTTCTTT,CASSGTGGTEAFF
TRBJ1-5,.,TRBV7-9,.,TGTGCCAGCAGCGAGCGAGGTGGTCAGCCCCAGCATTTT,CASSERGGQPQHF
TRBJ1-1,.,TRBV6-1,.,TGTGCCAGCAGTGAACGGGCAGGGGACACTGAAGCTTTCTTT,CASSERAGDTEAFF
TRBJ2-1,.,TRBV6-5,TRBD2,TGTGCCAGCAGCTTCACTAGCGGCTCCTACAATGAGCAGTTCTTC,CASSFTSGSYNEQFF
TRBJ1-2,.,TRBV2,TRBD1,TGTGCCACCGAAACAGGGGGCCGCCCTATGTATGGCTACACCTTC,CATETGGRPMYGYTF
TRBJ2-1,.,TRBV25-1,.,TGTGCCAGCAGTGAATCGATAGACTCCTACAATGAGCAGTTCTTC,CASSESIDSYNEQFF
TRBJ1-4,.,TRBV19,TRBD1,TGTGCCAGTAGTAACACAGGGGGAGAGGGTGAAAAACTGTTTTTT,CASSNTGGEGEKLFF
TRBJ1-1,.,TRBV19,TRBD1,TGTGCCAGTAGTACCAACAGGGGCTCGTACACTGAAGCTTTCTTT,CASSTNRGSYTEAFF
TRBJ2-5,.,TRBV5-1,.,TGCGCCAGCAGCTTGGCCTTCGAGACCCAGTACTTC,CASSLAFETQYF
TRBJ1-2,once,TRBV19,.,TGTGCCAGTAGGGCTTATTCGGGAAGTAACTATGGCTACACCTTC,CASRAYSGSNYGYTF
TRBJ1-2,once,TRBV6-5,TRBD1,TGTGCCAGCAGTCTACCGGACAGGGGGGTTGGCTACACCTTC,CASSLPDRGVGYTF
TRBJ2-1,once,TRBV19,.,TGTGCCAGTACCCCTCGTGGGAGTAGCAATGAGCAGTTCTTC,CASTPRGSSNEQFF
TRBJ2-1,.,TRBV6-5,TRBD2,TGTGCCAGCAGTTCCATAGCGGGATCCACCTACAATGAGCAGTTCTTC,CASSSIAGSTYNEQFF
TRBJ2-3,.,TRBV19,TRBD2,TGTGCCAGCGCGATAGGGGCGCTTCCCGGGACTAGCAGCACAGATACGCAGTATTTT,CASAIGALPGTSSTDTQYF
TRBJ2-3,.,TRBV7-9,TRBD2,TGTGCCAGCAGCAGGATAGCGGGAGGGACAGATACGCAGTATTTT,CASSRIAGGTDTQYF
TRBJ1-2,.,TRBV25-1,TRBD1,TGTGCCAGCAGTAGGGCAGGGGGGTCCTATGGCTACACCTTC,CASSRAGGSYGYTF
TRBJ1-5,.,TRBV19,.,TGTGCCAGTACCGGGCAGGGGAACCAGCCCCAGCATTTT,CASTGQGNQPQHF
TRBJ2-7,once,TRBV5-6,.,TGTGCCAGCAGCTTGGTAAAGGGAGGATTTAACGTTCCGGACGAGCAGTACTTC,CASSLVKGGFNVPDEQYF
TRBJ2-1,.,TRBV19,TRBD2,TGTGCCAGTAGTTCCGGACTAGCGGGGGACAATGAGCAGTTCTTC,CASSSGLAGDNEQFF
TRBJ2-7,.,TRBV5-6,.,TGTGCCAGCAGCTTGGGTATCCCCTCCTACGAGCAGTACTTC,CASSLGIPSYEQYF
TRBJ1-1,few,TRBV19,TRBD1,TGTGCCAGTAGTCAAGACAGGGTTGGTTCGAACACTGAAGCTTTCTTT,CASSQDRVGSNTEAFF
TRBJ2-7,once,TRBV19,.,TGTGCCAGTAGTATAGGGGCTCCCTACGAGCAGTACTTC,CASSIGAPYEQYF
TRBJ2-7,.,TRBV7-2,TRBD2,TGTGCCAGCAGCTTAGCGAGGACTAGTTACGAGCAGTACTTC,CASSLARTSYEQYF
TRBJ2-1,.,TRBV7-6,.,TGTGCCAGCAGCTTAGGGGCCGGGACACTCAGTGAGCAGTTCTTC,CASSLGAGTLSEQFF
TRBJ2-2,.,TRBV5-5,TRBD1,TGTGCCAGCAGCTTGTCCGCCGACAGGGCCCCCGGGGAGCTGTTTTTT,CASSLSADRAPGELFF
TRBJ2-3,.,TRBV27,.,TGTGCCAGCAGTTGGGGCCGGGTGGAAGATACGCAGTATTTT,CASSWGRVEDTQYF
TRBJ2-2,.,TRBV19,.,TGTGCCAGTAGTACGGGTCCAAACACCGGGGAGCTGTTTTTT,CASSTGPNTGELFF
TRBJ2-6,.,TRBV16,.,TGTGCCAGCAACCAATTAGGTATTCCAGGCTTACTTGCCTCCAACGTCCTGACTTTC,CASNQLGIPGLLASNVLTF
TRBJ1-1,.,TRBV27,TRBD1,TGTGCCAGCTCCCACAGGGGACTCATGAACACTGAAGCTTTCTTT,CASSHRGLMNTEAFF
TRBJ2-1,.,TRBV7-8,.,TGTGCCAGCAGACAAGGCTTGAGGGAGTGGGACAATGAGCAGTTCTTC,CASRQGLREWDNEQFF
TRBJ2-7,.,TRBV30,.,TGTGCCTGGAGTCATGGCGGGGACTCCTACGAGCAGTACTTC,CAWSHGGDSYEQYF
TRBJ1-1,.,TRBV10-3,.,TGTGCCATCAGTGCTCAGGGGCAAGGGAACACTGAAGCTTTCTTT,CAISAQGQGNTEAFF
TRBJ2-7,few,TRBV6-1,.,TGTGCCAGCAGTGAACCTTTAAATGTGAGGAGGTACGAGCAGTACTTC,CASSEPLNVRRYEQYF
TRBJ1-1,.,TRBV7-9,TRBD1,TGTGCCAGCAGCCCCCAGGGACAGATCGTCACTGAAGCTTTCTTT,CASSPQGQIVTEAFF
TRBJ2-3,.,TRBV29-1,TRBD1,TGCAGCGTTCTGTCCGGGACAGGGGGCGCAGATACGCAGTATTTT,CSVLSGTGGADTQYF
TRBJ2-1,.,TRBV5-1,TRBD1,TGCGCCAGCAGCTCCGTCGGTGGGACAGGGTACAATGAGCAGTTCTTC,CASSSVGGTGYNEQFF
TRBJ2-7,.,TRBV27,.,TGTGCCAGCAGTTTAGTGCCAGGAGGCTCCTACGAGCAGTACTTC,CASSLVPGGSYEQYF
TRBJ2-4,.,TRBV9,TRBD2,TGTGCCAGCAGCGTAGCAGCGGGAGATATGGGGAACATTCAGTACTTC,CASSVAAGDMGNIQYF
TRBJ2-6,.,TRBV18,.,TGTGCCAGCTCATTATCTTCCCTCTCTGGGGCCAACGTCCTGACTTTC,CASSLSSLSGANVLTF
TRBJ2-6,few,TRBV4-3,.,TGCGCCAGCAGCCACGACAGCACCTCTGGGGCCAACGTCCTGACTTTC,CASSHDSTSGANVLTF
TRBJ2-7,.,TRBV5-4,.,TGTGCCAGCAGCTTGTGGGCGGGCGGCTCCTACGAGCAGTACTTC,CASSLWAGGSYEQYF
TRBJ1-1,.,TRBV7-9,TRBD1,TGTGCCAGCAGCCCTACAGGACAGGGGGCCTCAGAAGCTTTCTTT,CASSPTGQGASEAFF
TRBJ2-3,.,TRBV7-9,TRBD2,TGTGCCAGCAGCTTCACTAGCGGCCGCACAGATACGCAGTATTTT,CASSFTSGRTDTQYF
TRBJ2-1,.,TRBV20-1,.,TGCAGTGCTAGGTCGGACTTCGAGCAGTTCTTC,CSARSDFEQFF
TRBJ2-3,.,TRBV30,.,TGTGCCTACCACTACTCAGCGGAGCCCTTGCCAGATACGCAGTATTTT,CAYHYSAEPLPDTQYF
TRBJ2-7,.,TRBV19,.,TGTGCCAGTAGTGTAGGGGGGGCCTACGAGCAGTACTTC,CASSVGGAYEQYF
TRBJ2-1,.,TRBV19,.,TGTGCCAGTTTGGGTGGGCCACTCTCCTACAATGAGCAGTTCTTC,CASLGGPLSYNEQFF
TRBJ1-3,.,TRBV11-3,TRBD1,TGTGCCAGCAGCTACGGGACAGGGACTGGAAACACCATATATTTT,CASSYGTGTGNTIYF
TRBJ2-1,once,TRBV7-9,TRBD1,TGTGCCAGCAGCTTGGGACAGGGGAAGCATGAGCAGTTCTTC,CASSLGQGKHEQFF
TRBJ1-2,.,TRBV11-2,.,TGTGCCAGCAGCCTAACCCGGACTTCAAGTAACTATGGCTACACCTTC,CASSLTRTSSNYGYTF